Below, 2 T cell receptor beta chains from the same sample are listed, as sequenced in a study of blood T cell repertoires in COVID-19. This table comes from immunoSEQ multiplex PCR, and its TCRdb copy is limited to in-frame clones, with some not included. Of about 430,000 clones listed, 70% to 90% are singletons. The sequencing input was PBMCs or T cells enriched from blood (not recorded which). The receptor source for this set is a woman younger than 35 who had been exposed to COVID-19.

This chain's CDR3 is CASAGGGETQYF. The CDR3 DNA reads as TGTGCCAGTGCAGGGGGCGGGGAGACCCAGTACTTC. The gene calls are TRBV28 and TRBJ2-5, with 8 bases lining up with TRBD1. The CDR3 covers 12 residues. V trimming: 9 bases; J trimming: 5 bases; junction bases outside the gene matches: 5. Germline-derived CDR1 and CDR2 are MDHEN and SYDVKM.

The chain recombines TRBV11-2 with TRBJ1-5, with D maybe TRBD1 (5 bases). Germline lookup yields CDR1 SGHAT and CDR2 FQNNGV. Deletions cut 4 bases from V and 0 bases from J, with 22 bases between. This CDR3 spans 19 amino acids. CDR3 sequence (DNA): TGTGCCAGCAGCTCTCGACAGCCCGAAAACTTGTATAGCAATCAGCCCCAGCATTTT. It is translated as CASSSRQPENLYSNQPQHF.